These 13 T cell receptor beta chains were sequenced from one sample in a study of T-cell reconstitution after alpha-beta-depleted transplantation in children. A TCRbeta library incorporating unique molecular identifiers was prepared. TCRdb reanalysed the PCR reads using MiXCR and keeps one entry per CDR3 protein. This table holds around 400,000 distinct CDR3 sequences, over 20% found once. The source was PBMCs from the stem cell graft donor, collected from the stem cell graft. These receptors all come from a human donor who donated a stem cell graft to a child with acute myeloid leukemia.

This clonotype was observed a handful of times. The chain uses TRBV7-2 and TRBJ2-1; 10 positions match TRBD2. V trimming: 0 bases; J trimming: 5 bases; junction bases outside the gene matches: 4. Germline-derived CDR1 and CDR2 are SGHTA and FQGNSA. CDR3 length equals 16 residues. In DNA, the CDR3 is TGTGCCAGCAGCTTAGCTTTCGGACTAGCGGACAATGAGCAGTTCTTC. This sequence encodes CASSLAFGLADNEQFF.

This clonotype was seen a handful of times. The V gene is TRBV6-5, the J gene TRBJ1-1, with D possibly TRBD1 on 6 matching bases. CDR1 and CDR2 (germline): MNHEY, SVGAGI. The germline V and J ends were trimmed by 0 bases and 6 bases, with 8 bases remaining between them. This CDR3 region has 13 residues. CDR3 loop: CASSYSGTSEAFF. CDR3 DNA sequence: TGTGCCAGCAGTTACTCCGGGACATCTGAAGCTTTCTTT.

This clonotype was found many times. V is TRBV29-1 and J is TRBJ2-1; the match to TRBD1 covers 8 bases. The CDR3 loop spans 14 amino acids. V dropped 0 bases and J dropped 7; count of bases not matched to a gene: 5. Germline V lookup: CDR1 SQVTM, CDR2 ANQGSEA. The CDR3 region has the DNA TGCAGCGTTGAAGACAGGGGGCTTGGGAATGAGCAGTTCTTC. Translated: CSVEDRGLGNEQFF.

The rearrangement uses TRBV20-1 and TRBJ2-3; weak D call: TRBD2 (5 bases). The germline gives CDR1 DFQATT, CDR2 SNEGSKA (reference sequence). Trimming cost V 6 bases and J 2 bases, with 12 bases left between them. This CDR3 has 13 residues. The CDR3 DNA reads as TGCAGTGCCAAACTAGGGTCCACAGATACGCAGTATTTT. Translated, it gives CSAKLGSTDTQYF.

There are a few counts of this clonotype. The genes are TRBV10-3 and TRBJ2-1; D is perhaps TRBD2 (6 bases). V lost 2 bases to trimming and J lost 12 bases, with 17 bases between them. The V gene's germline CDR1 is ENHRY and CDR2 SYGVKD. The length of the CDR3 is 14 residues. Written as DNA, the CDR3 is TGTGCCATCAGTGAGGGAGAAGCGGGTGCAAGGCAGTTCTTC. It yields the protein CAISEGEAGARQFF.

The chain uses TRBV6-5 and TRBJ1-5; D ambiguous. CDR1 is MNHEY, CDR2 SVGAGI, per germline. The CDR3 extends over 15 amino acids. Trimming took off 3 bases at V and 3 bases at J, with 12 bases between the two ends. The CDR3 spells CASSYVVPPNQPQHF. The CDR3 nucleotides read TGTGCCAGCAGTTATGTCGTCCCACCCAATCAGCCCCAGCATTTT.

The gene calls are TRBV5-1 and TRBJ2-3; perhaps TRBD2 as D (6 bases). From germline, CDR1 is SGHRS and CDR2 YFSETQ. The V and J ends lost 4 bases and 8 bases respectively, with 14 bases between them. CDR3 size: 13 residues. The CDR3 sequence is CASSVDVEGTQYF. DNA for the CDR3: TGCGCCAGCAGCGTGGATGTGGAGGGTACGCAGTATTTT. Complete variable domain (other parts from reference TRBV5-1 and TRBJ2-3): KAGVTQTPRYLIKTRGQQVTLSCSPISGHRSVSWYQQTPGQGLQFLFEYFSETQRNKGNFPGRFSGRQFSNSRSEMNVSTLELGDSALYLCASSVDVEGTQYFGPGTRLTVL.

This clonotype was counted a few times. This chain connects TRBV20-1 to TRBJ2-7; TRBD1 might be the D (6 bases). This CDR3 is built from 14 residues. Germline CDR1 and CDR2: DFQATT and SNEGSKA (reference sequence). V lost 8 bases to trimming and J lost 0 bases, with 17 bases between them. The CDR3 region is CSTTRGTRSYEQYF. CDR3 DNA sequence: TGCAGTACGACGAGGGGGACCCGCTCCTACGAGCAGTACTTC.

The chain couples TRBV12-3 or TRBV12-4 to TRBJ2-3; D is undetermined. The CDR3 runs 16 residues. Deletions cut 3 bases from V and 3 bases from J, with 16 bases between. The CDR3 DNA follows: TGTGCCAGCAGTTTCTTAGTCATGCCGGTTACAGATACGCAGTATTTT. Amino acids: CASSFLVMPVTDTQYF.

At least ten counts were recorded for this clonotype. The rearrangement links TRBV28 to TRBJ2-7; perhaps TRBD1 as D (6 bases). The CDR3 length is 13 residues. Trimming pared 4 bases from V and 2 bases from J, leaving 9 bases between. Per germline, CDR1 MDHEN and CDR2 SYDVKM. The CDR3 region is CASSSQGPYEQYF. The CDR3 coding sequence is TGTGCCAGCAGTTCACAGGGACCCTACGAGCAGTACTTC.

This clonotype was found a few times. The chain carries TRBV10-3 and TRBJ2-1, with 16 bases aligning to TRBD2. Germline V gene data show CDR1 as ENHRY and CDR2 as SYGVKD. This CDR3 spans 19 amino acids. Trimming removed 3 bases from V and 0 bases from J; junction bases left unmatched: 5. The CDR3 sequence: CAISDPGLAGGSSYNEQFF. The CDR3 DNA is TGTGCCATCAGTGACCCGGGACTAGCGGGAGGGAGCTCCTACAATGAGCAGTTCTTC.

The chain links TRBV5-1 to TRBJ1-1; D gene unclear. The V end lost 0 bases, the J end lost 0 bases, and 15 bases lay between the germline ends. The CDR3 has 17 residues. Germline V CDR1 and CDR2: SGHRS, YFSETQ. This chain's CDR3 is CASSLGRGSEMNTEAFF. The CDR3 nucleotides are TGCGCCAGCAGCTTGGGCCGGGGATCCGAGATGAACACTGAAGCTTTCTTT.

The chain couples TRBV4-2 to TRBJ2-2; tentatively, D is TRBD1 or TRBD2 (5 bases each). The V gene lost 2 bases and the J gene lost 5 bases, with 12 bases spanning the gap. Per germline, CDR1 LGHNA and CDR2 YNFKEQ. The CDR3 spans 15 residues. The CDR3 sequence is CASSQPGRRTGELFF. The CDR3 DNA is TGTGCCAGCAGCCAACCGGGACGACGGACCGGGGAGCTGTTTTTT.